The entry below describes one T cell receptor beta chain. This entry is derived from a study of beta chain features in type 1 diabetes. Study details: All samples combined gave fewer than 110 million sorted cells for examination.

The V gene's germline CDR1 is MGHDK and CDR2 SYGVNS. CDR3 length: 14 amino acids. V dropped 5 bases and J dropped 0; count of bases not matched to a gene: 3. Expressed TCRB transcripts were sequenced, since all the RNA that had been isolated was reverse transcribed. Profiling relied on immunoSEQ multiplex PCR, and the TCRdb table lists in-frame clones only, not all of them. The table shows about 110,000 clones, with almost 40% occurring only once. The rearrangement links TRBV25-1 to TRBJ1-1, with TRBD1 matching over 7 bases. The receptor comes from a woman aged 18-35 years in good health. Sequencing was done on a sample of stem cell memory CD4+ T cells from blood. In DNA form, the CDR3 reads TGTGCCAGCAGTCCACAGGGGATGAACACTGAAGCTTTCTTT. Its translation: CASSPQGMNTEAFF.